This entry concerns a single T cell receptor (beta chain). The antigen is not known. The treatment here: oral pan-JAK inhibitor, 5-10 mg twice daily. The sequencing template was cDNA reverse transcribed from extracted RNA. Only in-frame clones appear in the TCRdb table, and some are missing; sequencing was by immunoSEQ multiplex PCR. Altogether 150,000 to 200,000 clones are present, about 51% being singletons, with the ten largest covering roughly 9.1%. The data originate from a study of CD8+ T cells in alopecia areata. Study-level points and caveats: Sequenced scalp T cells also include alphabeta T cells resident in normal skin. Tofacitinib produced a significant decrease in scalp clonality and in expanded CD8+ clones among the top 100. With patients, TCR sharing proved less clear than in mice, a difference possibly related to HLA.

Germline V gene sequence: CDR1 MNHEY, CDR2 SMNVEV (reference sequence). The CDR3 runs 13 residues. V dropped 2 bases and J dropped 6 bases, with 10 bases sitting between them. Sequencing used CD8+ T cells sorted from blood, obtained around week 54, from a patient treated with tofacitinib. The J gene is TRBJ1-1, the V gene TRBV27, with D possibly being TRBD1 (6 bases). This receptor was taken from a human donor with alopecia areata. The CDR3 region has the DNA TGTGCCAGCAGTTTAGGACAGATCTCTGAAGCTTTCTTT. It encodes CASSLGQISEAFF.